The following is a T cell receptor beta chain sequence with its context. This record belongs to a study of blood T cell repertoires in COVID-19. Study details: PBMCs, B-cell-depleted T cells, or T cells were the source of the cDNA or gDNA that made up the material.

Recruitment covered about 26 US areas and drew participants whose ages spanned roughly 18 to 90 years. After removal of 5 bases from V and 2 bases from J, the junction contained 14 bases not matched to a gene. Germline loops: CDR1 KGHSH, CDR2 LQKENI. The CDR3 has 18 residues. Per the original data handling: Amplification from reference gene primers served as the basis for estimated nucleated cell counts. Using immunoSEQ multiplex PCR, the repertoire was profiled, and TCRdb retains in-frame clones only, with some absent. The V and J calls and clone size are taken from that table; D and trimming were inferred from the DNA. Of about 300,000 clones listed, about 93% are singletons.

The source of this sequence is a woman under 40 who had recovered from COVID-19. The material sequenced was PBMCs or T cells enriched from blood (not recorded which). The genes are TRBV18 and TRBJ2-2, with 7 nucleotides matching TRBD1. CDR3 nucleotides: TGTGCCAGCTCAACGACAGGGCTTAGGACGCCCAACACCGGGGAGCTGTTTTTT. Protein: CASSTTGLRTPNTGELFF.